This section outlines one T cell receptor beta chain sequence together with its context. What it binds is not known. The data originate from a study of CD8+CD57+ T cells in acquired aplastic anemia. Study-level information: When averaged, DNA from sorted CD4+ and CD8+ cells came to 2.5 to 3.5 ug. General study points: A set of twenty-nine CD8+ CDR3 sequences was shared between patients and controls, and these sequences appeared highly expressed in patients.

Genomic DNA, serving as template, underwent TCR beta VDJ and CDR3 profiling. TCRdb redid the calling of the reads with MiXCR, one entry per CDR3 protein. The sample lists about 190,000 distinct CDR3 sequences, 50% to 55% seen once, with about 16% in the top ten. This CDR3 has 16 residues. The germline gives CDR1 SGDLS, CDR2 YYNGEE. V lost 3 bases to trimming and J lost 2 bases; unmatched junction nucleotides: 8. Input material: sorted CD4+, CD8+, or CD8+CD57+ T cells (not recorded which) from PBMCs. V is TRBV9 and J is TRBJ2-7; 10 bases fit TRBD2. The sequence was obtained from a human donor in good health, serving as a control. In DNA, the CDR3 is TGTGCCAGCAGCGCTCCCGCTAGCGGGGGTACCTACGAGCAGTACTTC. Encoded protein: CASSAPASGGTYEQYF.